The 23 T cell receptor beta chains listed next were all sequenced from one sample in a study of blood T cell repertoires in COVID-19 (dated by TCRdb to the early 2020s). The library was made by the immunoSEQ multiplex PCR assay. TCRdb's version of the immuneACCESS table is confined to in-frame rearrangements and falls short of the full clone set. An unresolved V gene accounts for under half of the shortfall where checked; the remainder is of unknown origin. The sample table lists over 250,000 clones, approximately 91% of them with a count of one. The ten largest clones take up roughly 2.3% of the sample. Sequenced material: peripheral blood. These receptors originate from a man aged 45-60 years with acute or convalescent COVID-19.

This clone was detected a few times. The chain recombines TRBV2 with TRBJ1-6, with TRBD1 identical over 11 bases. Germline trimming cut 9 bases from V and 10 bases from J; bases unmatched to any gene: 5. The germline gives CDR1 SNHLY, CDR2 FYNNEI. This CDR3 comprises 13 residues. In nucleotides, the CDR3 is TGTGCCAGTAGGGACAGGGGGAACTCACCCCTCCACTTT. Its translation is CASRDRGNSPLHF.

The chain links TRBV11-2 to TRBJ2-5, with a weak D call TRBD1 (6 bases). V was pared by 3 bases and J by 5 bases, with 10 bases between. This CDR3 is 13 amino acids long. Germline loops: CDR1 SGHAT, CDR2 FQNNGV. The CDR3 nucleotides are TGTGCCAGCAGCTTTGGACAGTCGGAGACCCAGTACTTC. The encoded protein is CASSFGQSETQYF.

V gene TRBV18 combines with J gene TRBJ2-5; tentatively, D is TRBD1 (6 bases). V gave up 6 bases and J gave up 0 bases, with 14 bases separating them. Germline V lookup: CDR1 KGHSH, CDR2 LQKENI. This CDR3 comprises 15 residues. Written as DNA, the CDR3 is TGTGCCAGCTCTTACAGTGGGACATACCAAGAGACCCAGTACTTC. It encodes CASSYSGTYQETQYF.

The chain has TRBV19 and TRBJ1-2; the D gene is possibly TRBD1 (5 bases). V was cut by 6 bases and J by 2 bases, with 16 bases left in between. The CDR3 is 15 amino acids. The V gene's germline CDR1 is LNHDA and CDR2 SQIVND (reference sequence). CDR3 loop: CASRTAGTLNYGYTF. For the CDR3, the DNA is TGTGCCAGTAGGACAGCGGGGACTCTAAACTATGGCTACACCTTC.

The chain carries TRBV15 and TRBJ2-1; D call uncertain. Trimming cost V 0 bases and J 7 bases, with 10 bases left between them. The CDR3 is 14 residues long. The germline V gene encodes CDR1 LNHNV and CDR2 YYDKDF (reference sequence). The DNA of the CDR3 is TGTGCCACCAGCAGAGATGTCCTCGGGAATGAGCAGTTCTTC. It translates to CATSRDVLGNEQFF.

V is TRBV21-1 and J is TRBJ1-6; TRBD1, as called in the table, went unchecked against the DNA. TRBV21-1 represents a pseudogene. The CDR3 covers 15 residues. CDR3 DNA: TGTGCCAGCAGCAAACCAGGGTGGGATAATTCACCCCTCCACTTT. This sequence encodes CASSKPGWDNSPLHF.

The table lists this clone with a few counts. The gene calls are TRBV7-8 and TRBJ2-1; 7 bases line up with TRBD2. This CDR3 comprises 15 residues. V shed 2 bases, J shed 7 bases, and the junction held 8 bases outside the gene matches. Germline assignment: CDR1 SGHVS and CDR2 FQNEAQ. CDR3 region: CASSLNTGGWNEQFF. The CDR3 DNA reads as TGTGCCAGCAGCTTAAACACGGGGGGATGGAATGAGCAGTTCTTC.

V and J are TRBV9 and TRBJ2-5; tentatively, D is TRBD2 (5 bases). The CDR3 is 14 residues long. In germline, CDR1 is SGDLS, CDR2 YYNGEE. The V gene lost 4 bases and the J gene lost 4 bases, with 14 bases spanning the gap. CDR3 loop: CASSRTSWPETQYF. CDR3 coding DNA: TGTGCCAGCAGCAGAACTAGTTGGCCAGAGACCCAGTACTTC.

The rearrangement uses TRBV5-1 and TRBJ1-2; D uncertain. The CDR3 is 15 amino acids. With 4 bases removed from V and 1 base from J, the gap between germline ends came to 14 bases. The germline V gene encodes CDR1 SGHRS and CDR2 YFSETQ. CDR3 residues: CASSTSAGVNYGYTF. The CDR3 DNA follows: TGCGCCAGCAGCACCAGTGCCGGAGTTAACTATGGCTACACCTTC.

The V gene is TRBV19, the J gene TRBJ1-6; D is perhaps TRBD1 (5 bases). V lost 7 bases, J lost 6 bases, and 10 bases lay in between. Germline V gene lookup returns CDR1 LNHDA and CDR2 SQIVND (reference sequence). There are 13 residues in the CDR3. CDR3: CASKDSSNSPLHF. DNA of the CDR3: TGTGCCAGTAAAGACAGCTCTAATTCACCCCTCCACTTT.

The chain recombines TRBV7-9 with TRBJ1-3; D unresolved. This CDR3 spans 15 amino acids. V was shortened by 3 bases and J by 4 bases, with 13 bases between the two germline ends. Germline loops: CDR1 SEHNR, CDR2 FQNEAQ (reference sequence). CDR3 loop: CASSFDPSRGNTIYF. The CDR3 region has the DNA TGTGCCAGCAGCTTTGATCCCTCTCGGGGAAACACCATATATTTT.

This clone was picked up a small number of times. V is TRBV11-3 and J is TRBJ2-1; 10 nucleotides agree with TRBD2. V dropped 5 bases and J dropped 4; count of bases not matched to a gene: 8. The CDR3 runs to 16 residues. In germline, CDR1 is SGHNT, CDR2 YENEEA. CDR3 protein: CASSPLAGGHYNEQFF. The CDR3 coding sequence is TGTGCCAGCAGCCCATTAGCGGGGGGACATTACAATGAGCAGTTCTTC.

The rearrangement uses TRBV24-1 and TRBJ2-1; 9 bases map to TRBD1. In germline, CDR1 is KGHDR, CDR2 SFDVKD. Unmatched junction bases numbered 5, after V lost 2 bases and J lost 10 bases. The CDR3 is made up of 14 amino acids. For the CDR3, the DNA is TGTGCCACCAGTGATTCTGGGACAGGGTGGGAGCAGTTCTTC. Encoded protein: CATSDSGTGWEQFF.

The chain combines TRBV7-9 with TRBJ1-2; the D gene is possibly TRBD1 (5 bases). CDR1 SEHNR and CDR2 FQNEAQ come from the germline V gene (reference sequence). V lost 3 bases and J lost 6, with 17 bases in between. The CDR3 loop spans 15 amino acids. The chain's CDR3 is CASSLRRRGWDGYTF. The CDR3 coding sequence is TGTGCCAGCAGCTTGAGAAGGAGGGGTTGGGATGGCTACACCTTC.

The gene calls are TRBV10-3 and TRBJ2-1, with 7 bases identical to TRBD1. CDR1 and CDR2 (germline): ENHRY, SYGVKD. The length of the CDR3 is 16 residues. V lost 0 bases to trimming and J lost 10 bases; unmatched junction nucleotides: 12. The DNA for the CDR3 is TGTGCCATCAGTGAGTCGCCCACCTTACAGGGGATCGAGCAGTTCTTC. Its translation: CAISESPTLQGIEQFF.

This sequence joins TRBV11-2 and TRBJ2-5, with D maybe TRBD2 (6 bases). CDR3 length: 14 residues. Trimming took 5 bases from V and 5 from J, leaving 15 bases between them. The V gene's germline CDR1 is SGHAT and CDR2 FQNNGV. CDR3: CASSRPAGGETQYF. The CDR3 region has the DNA TGTGCCAGCAGCCGACCAGCGGGTGGTGAGACCCAGTACTTC.

This clone was seen only once. The rearrangement joins TRBV5-6 to TRBJ2-1, with 8 bases matching TRBD1. Unmatched junction bases numbered 5, after V lost 7 bases and J lost 8 bases. The CDR3 has 12 amino acids. Germline lookup yields CDR1 SGHDT and CDR2 YYEEEE. CDR3 coding DNA: TGTGCCAGCGCCGACAGGGGCCATGAGCAGTTCTTC. It translates to CASADRGHEQFF.

The chain has TRBV12-3 or TRBV12-4 and TRBJ2-1; no definite D call. This CDR3 comprises 13 residues. Trimming took 5 bases from V and 10 from J, leaving 15 bases between them. DNA of the CDR3: TGTGCCAGCAGTATTGCCCTTGCCCGGGAGCAGTTCTTC. It specifies CASSIALAREQFF.

The V gene is TRBV6-5, the J gene TRBJ1-4; D unclear. Germline-derived CDR1 and CDR2 are MNHEY and SVGAGI. Trimming pared 6 bases from V and 1 base from J, leaving 12 bases between. The CDR3 extends over 15 amino acids. This chain's CDR3 is CASRRVMQTNEKLFF. The CDR3 DNA is TGTGCCAGCAGGAGGGTGATGCAAACTAATGAAAAACTGTTTTTT.

This chain uses TRBV5-6 with TRBJ1-2; 8 bases are shared with TRBD1. The CDR3 runs 14 residues. V lost 2 bases and J lost 8; bases outside the gene matches: 8. CDR1 is SGHDT, CDR2 YYEEEE, per germline. The CDR3 DNA sequence: TGTGCCAGCAGCTTAACTCGACAGGGGTGGGGCTACACCTTC. Its translation: CASSLTRQGWGYTF. Using reference TRBV5-6 and TRBJ1-2 for the parts outside the CDR3, the full variable domain is DAGVTQSPTHLIKTRGQQVTLRCSPKSGHDTVSWYQQALGQGPQFIFQYYEEEERQRGNFPDRFSGHQFPNYSSELNVNALLLGDSALYLCASSLTRQGWGYTFGSGTRLTVV.

The chain links TRBV5-1 to TRBJ1-5; TRBD1 agrees at 7 bases. This CDR3 spans 15 amino acids. The V gene's germline CDR1 is SGHRS and CDR2 YFSETQ. The trim removed 3 bases at V and 4 bases at J, leaving 7 bases unmatched. The CDR3 here is CASSSTGTENQPQHF. The CDR3 DNA is TGCGCCAGCAGCTCTACCGGGACAGAGAATCAGCCCCAGCATTTT.

The rearrangement joins TRBV6-5 to TRBJ1-4; D not resolved. The CDR3 runs 11 residues. The V gene's germline CDR1 is MNHEY and CDR2 SVGAGI. Trimming removed 5 bases from V and 8 bases from J, with 6 bases in between. CDR3 region: CASSSEEKLFF. CDR3 DNA sequence: TGTGCCAGCAGTAGCGAAGAAAAACTGTTTTTT.

The V and J genes are TRBV5-1 and TRBJ1-1; 9 bases line up with TRBD1. There are 16 residues in the CDR3. The junction had 8 bases not matched to a gene; V was cut back by 4 bases and J by 1 base. Germline lookup yields CDR1 SGHRS and CDR2 YFSETQ. CDR3 DNA: TGCGCCAGCAGCCGCCGCGGGACAGGGCAGAACACTGAAGCTTTCTTT. Translating gives CASSRRGTGQNTEAFF.